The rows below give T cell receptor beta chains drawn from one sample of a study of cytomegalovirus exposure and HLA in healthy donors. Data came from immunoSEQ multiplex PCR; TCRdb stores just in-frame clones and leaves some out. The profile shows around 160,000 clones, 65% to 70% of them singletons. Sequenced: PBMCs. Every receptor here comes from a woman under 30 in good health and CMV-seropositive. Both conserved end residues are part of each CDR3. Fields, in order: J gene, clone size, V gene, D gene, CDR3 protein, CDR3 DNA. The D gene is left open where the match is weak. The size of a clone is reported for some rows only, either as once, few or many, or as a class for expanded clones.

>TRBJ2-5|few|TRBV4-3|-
CASSQDLSKETQYF
TGCGCCAGCAGCCAAGATCTTAGCAAAGAGACCCAGTACTTC
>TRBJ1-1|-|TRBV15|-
CATSRVDYGSEAFF
TGTGCCACCAGCAGAGTCGATTATGGGAGTGAAGCTTTCTTT
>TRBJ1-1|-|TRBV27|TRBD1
CASSTRTGLAEAFF
TGTGCCAGCAGTACCCGGACAGGCCTAGCTGAAGCTTTCTTT
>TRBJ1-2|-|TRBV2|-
CASSEGAVDAYGYTF
TGTGCCAGCAGTGAAGGGGCAGTAGATGCCTATGGCTACACCTTC
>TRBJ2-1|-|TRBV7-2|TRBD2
CASSSVGLAGYNEQFF
TGTGCCAGCAGCTCCGTTGGACTAGCGGGCTACAATGAGCAGTTCTTC
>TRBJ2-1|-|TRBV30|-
CAWSQSYNEQFF
TGTGCCTGGAGTCAATCCTACAATGAGCAGTTCTTC
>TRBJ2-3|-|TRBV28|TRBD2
CASSLGAGVGNTQYF
TGTGCCAGCAGTTTGGGAGCGGGAGTAGGAAATACGCAGTATTTT
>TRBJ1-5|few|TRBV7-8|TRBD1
CASRPLPGTGPLWVQPQHF
TGTGCCAGCAGACCCCTCCCCGGGACAGGACCTTTGTGGGTTCAGCCCCAGCATTTT
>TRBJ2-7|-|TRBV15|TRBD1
CATSRDFTGGYEQYF
TGTGCCACCAGCAGAGATTTCACAGGGGGCTACGAGCAGTACTTC
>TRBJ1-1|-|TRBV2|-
CASSVTANTEAFF
TGTGCCAGCAGTGTGACAGCCAACACTGAAGCTTTCTTT
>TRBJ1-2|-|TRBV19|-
CASSAGRLYGYTF
TGTGCCAGTAGCGCAGGGCGTCTCTATGGCTACACCTTC
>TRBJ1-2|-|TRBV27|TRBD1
CASSFRTGQGNDYTF
TGTGCCAGCAGTTTTCGGACAGGCCAAGGGAACGACTACACCTTC
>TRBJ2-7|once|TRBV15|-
CATSRSGGEQYF
TGTGCCACCAGCAGATCTGGGGGGGAGCAGTACTTC
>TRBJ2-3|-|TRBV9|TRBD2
CASDTGGVSNTDTQYF
TGTGCCAGCGATACCGGGGGGGTTTCAAACACAGATACGCAGTATTTT
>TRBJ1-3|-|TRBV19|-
CASRQLLVNTIYF
TGTGCCAGCCGTCAACTCCTCGTAAACACCATATATTTT
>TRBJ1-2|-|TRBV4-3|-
CASSQEIGGYGYTF
TGCGCCAGCAGCCAAGAAATCGGGGGCTATGGCTACACCTTC
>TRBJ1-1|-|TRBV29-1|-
CSGLTDKNTEAFF
TGCAGCGGCTTAACGGACAAAAACACTGAAGCTTTCTTT
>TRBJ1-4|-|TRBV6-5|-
CASSHSYGEKLFF
TGTGCCAGCAGTCACTCGTACGGGGAAAAACTGTTTTTT
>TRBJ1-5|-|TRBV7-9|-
CASGSGGVSQPQHF
TGTGCCAGCGGAAGCGGGGGGGTCTCCCAGCCCCAGCATTTT
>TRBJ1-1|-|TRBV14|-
CASSFGQNTEAFF
TGTGCCAGCAGCTTCGGACAGAACACTGAAGCTTTCTTT
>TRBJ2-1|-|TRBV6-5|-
CASSHRSLDNEQFF
TGTGCCAGCAGCCACCGGAGCCTTGACAATGAGCAGTTCTTC
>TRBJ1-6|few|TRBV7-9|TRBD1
CASSPGTGGDSPLHF
TGTGCCAGCAGCCCCGGGACAGGGGGAGATTCACCCCTCCACTTT
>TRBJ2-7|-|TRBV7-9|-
CASSLPSQREQYF
TGTGCCAGCAGCTTACCTTCCCAGCGGGAGCAGTACTTC
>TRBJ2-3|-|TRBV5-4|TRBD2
CASSPRQRGGEDTQYF
TGTGCCAGCAGCCCCCGACAGCGGGGGGGCGAAGATACGCAGTATTTT
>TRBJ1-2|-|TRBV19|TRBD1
CASLQRPGTGGDYGYTF
TGTGCCAGCTTACAAAGGCCGGGGACAGGGGGAGACTATGGCTACACCTTC
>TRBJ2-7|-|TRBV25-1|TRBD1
CASSDRDKGARYEQYF
TGTGCCAGCAGTGACCGCGACAAGGGGGCGCGGTACGAGCAGTACTTC
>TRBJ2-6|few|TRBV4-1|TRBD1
CASSQVSQGAGGANVLTF
TGCGCCAGCAGCCAAGTCAGCCAGGGGGCTGGTGGGGCCAACGTCCTGACTTTC
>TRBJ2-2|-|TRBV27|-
CASSGRLVRRGTGELFF
TGTGCCAGCAGTGGGAGACTAGTCAGAAGGGGCACCGGGGAGCTGTTTTTT
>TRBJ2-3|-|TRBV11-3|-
CASSEGSDTQYF
TGTGCCAGCAGCGAGGGCTCAGATACGCAGTATTTT
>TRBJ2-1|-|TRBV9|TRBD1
CASSVVTGPSNEQFF
TGTGCCAGCAGCGTAGTGACAGGGCCTTCCAATGAGCAGTTCTTC